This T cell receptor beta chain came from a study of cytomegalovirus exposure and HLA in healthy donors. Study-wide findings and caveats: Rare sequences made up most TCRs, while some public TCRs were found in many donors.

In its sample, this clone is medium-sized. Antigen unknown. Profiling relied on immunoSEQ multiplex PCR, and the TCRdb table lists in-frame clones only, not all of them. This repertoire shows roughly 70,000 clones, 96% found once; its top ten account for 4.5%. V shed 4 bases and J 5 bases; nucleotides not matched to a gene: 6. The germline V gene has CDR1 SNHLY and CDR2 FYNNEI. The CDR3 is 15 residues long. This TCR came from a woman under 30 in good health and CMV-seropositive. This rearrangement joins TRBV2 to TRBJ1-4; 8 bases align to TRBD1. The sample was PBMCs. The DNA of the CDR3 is TGTGCCAGCAGTGGAGCGGACAGGGAAAATGAAAAACTGTTTTTT. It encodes CASSGADRENEKLFF.